Listed here are 26 T cell receptor beta chains from one sample, sequenced in a study of cytomegalovirus exposure and HLA in healthy donors. TCRdb keeps only in-frame clones here, not all; method: immunoSEQ multiplex PCR. The data show 120,000 to 150,000 clones, 84% seen once. Sequencing was carried out using PBMCs. Every receptor here comes from a woman aged 25-40 years in good health and CMV-seronegative.

The V and J genes are TRBV2 and TRBJ1-1; weak D call: TRBD1 (5 bases). The CDR3 consists of 15 residues. From germline, CDR1 is SNHLY and CDR2 FYNNEI. Trimming cost V 6 bases and J 1 base, with 15 bases left between them. The CDR3 DNA is TGTGCCAGCAGATATATGGGGGAGGGGAACACTGAAGCTTTCTTT. Amino acids: CASRYMGEGNTEAFF.

The genes are TRBV9 and TRBJ1-3; the D gene is possibly TRBD1 (5 bases). CDR1 is SGDLS, CDR2 YYNGEE, per germline. With 4 bases removed from V and 8 bases from J, the gap between germline ends came to 19 bases. This CDR3 comprises 15 residues. The chain's CDR3 is CASSTSWGTGDTIYF. The CDR3 region has the DNA TGTGCCAGCAGCACCTCGTGGGGGACTGGGGACACCATATATTTT.

CDR3 sequence reads: CASSQGRGLLYGYTF. As DNA, the CDR3 is TGCGCCAGCAGCCAAGGGAGGGGCCTTCTCTATGGCTACACCTTC. The gene calls are TRBV4-3 and TRBJ1-2, with D possibly being TRBD1 (5 bases). Trimming removed 1 base from V and 4 bases from J, with 13 bases in between. Germline V gene lookup returns CDR1 LGHNA and CDR2 YSLEER. The CDR3 has 15 residues.

V gene TRBV7-3 combines with J gene TRBJ2-2, with TRBD2 as a possible D gene (6 bases). The CDR3 is 12 amino acids. Germline CDR1 SGHTA, CDR2 FQGTGA. V shed 8 bases and J shed 8 bases, with 12 bases lying between them. Written as DNA, the CDR3 is TGTGCCAGCGGACGGAGGGCGGGGGAGCTGTTTTTT. Protein sequence: CASGRRAGELFF.

The chain has TRBV7-2 and TRBJ1-3; D call uncertain. Per germline, CDR1 SGHTA and CDR2 FQGNSA. Trimming shortened V by 1 base and J by 4 bases, and 8 bases separated the two germline ends. This CDR3 spans 14 amino acids. The CDR3 DNA reads TGTGCCAGCAGCTTAGTTGTACAAGGAAACACCATATATTTT. Translated, it gives CASSLVVQGNTIYF.

This rearrangement joins TRBV5-1 to TRBJ1-1; no definite D call. The V gene lost 1 base and the J gene lost 3 bases, with 7 bases spanning the gap. The CDR3 totals 13 residues. Looked up from germline, CDR1 is SGHRS and CDR2 is YFSETQ. The CDR3 spells CASSLNSDTEAFF. CDR3 DNA: TGCGCCAGCAGCTTGAATTCGGACACTGAAGCTTTCTTT.

V and J are TRBV28 and TRBJ2-7, with TRBD1 matching over 7 bases. From germline, CDR1 is MDHEN and CDR2 SYDVKM. J lost 4 bases, V lost 7 bases, and 13 bases had no gene match. This CDR3 region has 15 residues. This chain's CDR3 is CASNPNRGEGYEQYF. The CDR3 region has the DNA TGTGCCAGCAACCCCAACAGGGGAGAAGGTTACGAGCAGTACTTC.

V and J are TRBV5-1 and TRBJ1-5; no reliable D call. CDR1 and CDR2 (germline): SGHRS, YFSETQ. The ends were cut back, 3 bases at V and 2 bases at J, with 9 bases in the middle. This CDR3 spans 14 amino acids. CDR3 in DNA: TGCGCCAGCAGCTGGGGAGCGGGCAATCAGCCCCAGCATTTT. Protein: CASSWGAGNQPQHF.

The chain carries TRBV4-1 and TRBJ1-2; D is unresolved. CDR1 and CDR2 (germline): MGHRA, YSYEKL. Trimming left V 4 bases short and J 3 bases short, with 12 bases between. The CDR3 has 14 amino acids. This CDR3 reads CASSPSQDYYGYTF. Written as DNA, the CDR3 is TGCGCCAGCAGCCCCAGCCAGGACTACTATGGCTACACCTTC.

The sample holds one count of this clone. The chain recombines TRBV5-1 with TRBJ1-6; a possible D gene is TRBD1 (5 bases). V dropped 4 bases and J dropped 11 bases, with 19 bases sitting between them. The germline gives CDR1 SGHRS, CDR2 YFSETQ. This CDR3 has 15 amino acids. CDR3 in amino acids: CASSLDWGVFTPLHF. DNA of the CDR3: TGCGCCAGCAGCCTCGATTGGGGGGTATTTACACCCCTCCACTTT.

The chain combines TRBV6-1 with TRBJ2-6; D gene unclear. CDR1 is MNHNS, CDR2 SASEGT, per germline. The germline V and J ends were trimmed by 4 bases and 0 bases, with 10 bases remaining between them. This CDR3 has 16 residues. Here the CDR3 reads CASSGLQSSGANVLTF. DNA of the CDR3: TGTGCCAGCAGTGGACTCCAGAGCTCTGGGGCCAACGTCCTGACTTTC.

This rearrangement joins TRBV5-1 to TRBJ2-7; 8 bases are shared with TRBD2. Germline values: CDR1 SGHRS, CDR2 YFSETQ. J gave up 3 bases and V 0 bases, and 5 bases lay outside the gene matches. The CDR3 loop spans 15 amino acids. CDR3 DNA sequence: TGCGCCAGCAGCTTGGCCGGGACTAGGGGCTACGAGCAGTACTTC. Its translation: CASSLAGTRGYEQYF.

The chain couples TRBV4-2 to TRBJ1-4; 9 nucleotides align to TRBD1. The V segment lost 1 base and the J segment 8 bases; nucleotides outside the gene matches: 17. Germline-derived CDR1 and CDR2 are LGHNA and YNFKEQ. This CDR3 contains 19 residues. The DNA for the CDR3 is TGTGCCAGCAGCCAAGGCTTTGGGGGACAGGGATCTGCGAACGAAAAACTGTTTTTT. Translated, it gives CASSQGFGGQGSANEKLFF.

The gene calls are TRBV4-2 and TRBJ2-1; D is possibly TRBD2 (6 bases). The V gene's germline CDR1 is LGHNA and CDR2 YNFKEQ. CDR3 length equals 14 residues. Trimming cost V 0 bases and J 9 bases, with 12 bases left between them. The chain's CDR3 is CASSQEAGNGEQFF. As DNA, the CDR3 is TGTGCCAGCAGCCAAGAAGCGGGTAATGGTGAGCAGTTCTTC.

The rearrangement uses TRBV5-1 and TRBJ2-7, with 8 nucleotides matching TRBD1. Germline lookup yields CDR1 SGHRS and CDR2 YFSETQ. V shed 2 bases and J 5 bases; nucleotides not matched to a gene: 6. The CDR3 is made up of 14 amino acids. The CDR3 nucleotides read TGCGCCAGCAGCTTTCAGGGGGCGATGGACGAGCAGTACTTC. This codes for CASSFQGAMDEQYF.

The chain combines TRBV11-2 with TRBJ2-1, with no clear D. Between the trimmed V and J ends, which lost 1 base and 6 bases, there was a span of 7 bases. The CDR3 has 13 amino acids. Germline CDR1 is SGHAT and CDR2 is FQNNGV. The CDR3 loop is CASSLGQVNEQFF. The CDR3 DNA follows: TGTGCCAGCAGCTTAGGGCAGGTCAATGAGCAGTTCTTC.

This rearrangement joins TRBV7-2 to TRBJ2-5, with D perhaps TRBD2 (6 bases). The V end was cut by 5 bases, the J end by 5 bases, with 18 bases between. Germline V gene sequence: CDR1 SGHTA, CDR2 FQGNSA. This CDR3 has 15 amino acids. The CDR3 region is CASSPRGRGGETQYF. CDR3 nucleotide sequence: TGTGCCAGCAGCCCAAGAGGGCGGGGTGGGGAGACCCAGTACTTC.

The rearrangement links TRBV15 to TRBJ1-2; the D gene is possibly TRBD1 (5 bases). Trimming removed 0 bases from V and 8 bases from J, with 16 bases in between. The CDR3 extends over 15 amino acids. Germline V lookup: CDR1 LNHNV, CDR2 YYDKDF (reference sequence). The CDR3 is CATSRDSGGRNGYTF. The CDR3 DNA follows: TGTGCCACCAGCAGAGATTCCGGGGGTAGGAACGGCTACACCTTC.

The chain has TRBV29-1 and TRBJ2-3, with TRBD2 matching 8 bases. The CDR3 is 13 residues long. V lost 5 bases and J lost 2; bases outside the gene matches: 3. The germline gives CDR1 SQVTM, CDR2 ANQGSEA. Written as DNA, the CDR3 is TGCAGCGTTCTTAGCGGGGACACAGATACGCAGTATTTT. Its protein product is CSVLSGDTDTQYF.

V usage is TRBV19 and J usage is TRBJ2-4; the D gene is possibly TRBD1 (6 bases). The CDR3 consists of 15 residues. Germline V CDR1 and CDR2: LNHDA, SQIVND (reference sequence). V lost 3 bases to trimming and J lost 8 bases, with 17 bases between them. The CDR3, as DNA: TGTGCCAGTAGTATTATGGATAACAAGGGGGACATTCAGTACTTC. It specifies CASSIMDNKGDIQYF.

The gene calls are TRBV28 and TRBJ2-6; D is unclear. Between the trimmed V and J ends, which lost 0 bases and 2 bases, there was a span of 5 bases. The CDR3 loop spans 15 amino acids. The germline gives CDR1 MDHEN, CDR2 SYDVKM. CDR3 nucleotides: TGTGCCAGCAGTTTATGGGCCGCTGGGGCCAACGTCCTGACTTTC. Translated: CASSLWAAGANVLTF.

This rearrangement joins TRBV6-5 to TRBJ1-1; no reliable D call. The germline CDR1 and CDR2 sequences are MNHEY and SVGAGI. Trimming took 7 bases from V and 4 from J, leaving 13 bases between them. The CDR3 extends over 13 amino acids. The CDR3 DNA reads TGTGCCAGCAAGCTCGGACTTACCACTGAAGCTTTCTTT. It specifies CASKLGLTTEAFF.

The chain joins TRBV9 to TRBJ2-1; a possible D gene is TRBD1 (6 bases). Germline V gene lookup returns CDR1 SGDLS and CDR2 YYNGEE. The V and J ends lost 0 bases and 7 bases respectively, with 20 bases between them. The CDR3 spans 17 residues. The CDR3 reads CASSVGRGVFGVNEQFF. The CDR3 DNA reads TGTGCCAGCAGCGTAGGCAGGGGAGTCTTTGGGGTAAATGAGCAGTTCTTC.

The V call is TRBV7-8, the J call TRBJ2-1; TRBD1 agrees at 9 bases. V lost 4 bases, J lost 9 bases, and 13 bases stayed unmatched. This CDR3 comprises 16 residues. CDR1 is SGHVS, CDR2 FQNEAQ, per germline. In DNA form, the CDR3 reads TGTGCCAGCAGCTCCTCCCGGGACAGGGATTTCCGTGAGCAGTTCTTC. It codes for CASSSSRDRDFREQFF.

This chain joins TRBV18 and TRBJ1-6; D not resolved. CDR1 is KGHSH, CDR2 LQKENI, per germline. V was pared by 4 bases and J by 8 bases, with 9 bases between. This CDR3 has 13 amino acids. The CDR3: CASSQSPDSPLHF. In DNA, the CDR3 is TGTGCCAGCTCACAGTCGCCGGATTCACCCCTCCACTTT.

On this clone itself: Germline is not matched at one junction end, which may reflect a read error. J is TRBJ1-2 and V is TRBV2; D ambiguous. Per the germline V gene, CDR1 is SNHLY and CDR2 is FYNNEI. CDR3 length: 10 residues. CDR3 sequence reads: CASSEALPLF. CDR3 nucleotides: TGTGCCAGCAGTGAAGCGCTACCCCTCTTC.